Shown below are 26 T cell receptor beta chains from a single sample sequenced in a study of blood T cell repertoires in COVID-19. Profiled with immunoSEQ multiplex PCR; TCRdb holds only in-frame clones, not every one. Of roughly 330,000 clones listed, roughly 90% are singletons. The sequencing input was peripheral blood. The receptors come from a man aged 25 to 45 with COVID-19, enrolled during active disease.

This clone occurred once. The V gene is TRBV19, the J gene TRBJ2-7; 8 positions agree with TRBD1. V shed 9 bases and J 7 bases; nucleotides not matched to a gene: 5. CDR3 length equals 11 residues. Germline CDR1 LNHDA, CDR2 SQIVND (reference sequence). The CDR3 is CASATGGEQYF. The CDR3 DNA is TGTGCCAGCGCCACAGGGGGAGAGCAGTACTTC.

The chain uses TRBV19 and TRBJ2-3, with D possibly being TRBD2 (6 bases). The CDR3 is 15 amino acids. From germline, CDR1 is LNHDA and CDR2 SQIVND (reference sequence). V gave up 4 bases and J gave up 2 bases, with 13 bases separating them. The CDR3 region is CASSTSGLNTDTQYF. Written as DNA, the CDR3 is TGTGCCAGTAGTACGAGCGGGCTGAACACAGATACGCAGTATTTT.

The chain links TRBV11-2 to TRBJ1-5, with 9 bases matching TRBD1. The ends lost 0 bases at V and 5 bases at J; junction bases unmatched: 2. The V gene's germline CDR1 is SGHAT and CDR2 FQNNGV. The CDR3 totals 15 residues. CDR3 sequence (DNA): TGTGCCAGCAGCTTAGACGGACAGGGGTATCAGCCCCAGCATTTT. This translates into CASSLDGQGYQPQHF.

The rearrangement joins TRBV4-3 to TRBJ1-2, with D perhaps TRBD1 (5 bases). Looked up from germline, CDR1 is LGHNA and CDR2 is YSLEER. CDR3 length: 17 residues. V shed 1 base and J shed 7 bases, with 22 bases lying between them. Here the CDR3 DNA reads TGCGCCAGCAGCCAAGTTACGGGAGGGACCGTGTGGAGTGGCTACACCTTC. This codes for CASSQVTGGTVWSGYTF.

V is TRBV4-1 and J is TRBJ2-1; D gene unclear. CDR3 length: 17 residues. Between the trimmed V and J ends, which lost 0 bases and 7 bases, there was a span of 19 bases. From germline, CDR1 is MGHRA and CDR2 YSYEKL. CDR3 sequence reads: CASSQDGTPRSWNEQFF. The CDR3 nucleotides are TGCGCCAGCAGCCAAGATGGCACTCCCAGGTCGTGGAATGAGCAGTTCTTC.

The chain recombines TRBV27 with TRBJ1-6; the match to TRBD1 covers 7 bases. The CDR3 has 19 residues. With V trimmed by 2 bases and J by 0 bases, 10 bases remained unmatched. The germline CDR1 and CDR2 sequences are MNHEY and SMNVEV (reference sequence). The CDR3 coding sequence is TGTGCCAGCAGTTTAGGTTGGGGACAGACGAGCTCCTATAATTCACCCCTCCACTTT. It codes for CASSLGWGQTSSYNSPLHF.

The chain couples TRBV15 to TRBJ2-7, with D possibly TRBD1 on 6 matching bases. The ends were cut back, 3 bases at V and 6 bases at J, with 18 bases in the middle. CDR3 length: 15 residues. The germline CDR1 and CDR2 sequences are LNHNV and YYDKDF (reference sequence). The CDR3 protein is CATSSWNRAASEQYF. CDR3 nucleotide sequence: TGTGCCACCAGCAGCTGGAACAGGGCGGCGAGCGAGCAGTACTTC.

J is TRBJ2-5 and V is TRBV7-2; 11 nucleotides agree with TRBD2. Looked up from germline, CDR1 is SGHTA and CDR2 is FQGNSA. This CDR3 is built from 15 residues. V dropped 5 bases and J dropped 7; count of bases not matched to a gene: 9. The CDR3 loop reads CASSADGLAGWTQYF. CDR3 nucleotides: TGTGCCAGCAGCGCTGACGGACTAGCGGGTTGGACCCAGTACTTC.

V is TRBV15 and J is TRBJ1-1; D may be TRBD1 (5 bases). The CDR3 is made up of 14 amino acids. Trimming removed 0 bases at V and 8 bases at J, with 13 bases between. Looked up from germline, CDR1 is LNHNV and CDR2 is YYDKDF (reference sequence). Here the CDR3 DNA reads TGTGCCACCAGCAGAGAGATAGGGGCCGCGGAAGCTTTCTTT. Translation: CATSREIGAAEAFF.

The rearrangement uses TRBV19 and TRBJ1-2; 8 nucleotides match TRBD1. The trim removed 6 bases at V and 4 bases at J, leaving 13 bases unmatched. CDR1 and CDR2 (germline): LNHDA, SQIVND (reference sequence). The CDR3 covers 16 residues. In nucleotides, the CDR3 is TGTGCCAGTAGCAAACGACAGGGGACCTTAGGCTATGGCTACACCTTC. It encodes CASSKRQGTLGYGYTF. The complete variable domain, with remaining parts taken from reference TRBV19 and TRBJ1-2, reads DGGITQSPKYLFRKEGQNVTLSCEQNLNHDAMYWYRQDPGQGLRLIYYSQIVNDFQKGDIAEGYSVSREKKESFPLTVTSAQKNPTAFYLCASSKRQGTLGYGYTFGSGTRLTVV.

V is TRBV5-6 and J is TRBJ1-1; D not certain. The CDR3 loop spans 16 amino acids. Germline V gene data show CDR1 as SGHDT and CDR2 as YYEEEE. Trimming removed 4 bases from V and 3 bases from J, with 19 bases in between. The CDR3 bases are TGTGCCAGCAGCCCAGACCCGCGAGGATGGGACACTGAAGCTTTCTTT. This codes for CASSPDPRGWDTEAFF.

This clone has only one observation. The chain uses TRBV7-2 and TRBJ2-7; possible D gene TRBD1, 6 bases. The CDR3 runs 15 residues. Trimming removed 5 bases at V and 0 bases at J, with 14 bases between. Germline V CDR1 and CDR2: SGHTA, FQGNSA. The CDR3 protein is CASSLRAGDSYEQYF. The DNA for the CDR3 is TGTGCCAGCAGCCTCCGGGCAGGGGACTCCTACGAGCAGTACTTC.

The rearrangement joins TRBV19 to TRBJ1-2; D is unclear. V was cut by 3 bases and J by 0 bases, with 8 bases left in between. This CDR3 spans 14 amino acids. Per the germline V gene, CDR1 is LNHDA and CDR2 is SQIVND (reference sequence). The CDR3 bases are TGTGCCAGTAGTATCAGTACCACTAACTATGGCTACACCTTC. It yields the protein CASSISTTNYGYTF.

V is TRBV19 and J is TRBJ1-1, with 7 bases matching TRBD1. The CDR3 runs 15 residues. Germline V gene data show CDR1 as LNHDA and CDR2 as SQIVND (reference sequence). Unmatched junction bases numbered 9, after V lost 8 bases and J lost 0 bases. The CDR3 sequence is CASSDRRLMNTEAFF. DNA for the CDR3: TGTGCCAGTTCGGACAGGCGTCTAATGAACACTGAAGCTTTCTTT. The whole variable domain, remainder taken from reference TRBV19 and TRBJ1-1, is DGGITQSPKYLFRKEGQNVTLSCEQNLNHDAMYWYRQDPGQGLRLIYYSQIVNDFQKGDIAEGYSVSREKKESFPLTVTSAQKNPTAFYLCASSDRRLMNTEAFFGQGTRLTVV.

In nucleotides, the CDR3 is TGTGCCAGCAGGGTCGGACAGCCTAATTCACCCCTCCACTTT. This codes for CASRVGQPNSPLHF. The gene calls are TRBV5-4 and TRBJ1-6; maybe TRBD1 (6 bases). Germline lookup yields CDR1 SGHNT and CDR2 YYREEE (reference sequence). The CDR3 extends over 14 amino acids. V lost 5 bases, J lost 6 bases, and 12 bases lay in between.

This rearrangement joins TRBV19 to TRBJ2-2, with a weak D call TRBD1 (5 bases). The CDR3 runs to 13 residues. Trimming left V 3 bases short and J 6 bases short, with 8 bases between. CDR1 and CDR2 (germline): LNHDA, SQIVND (reference sequence). CDR3 residues: CASSIRRAGELFF. The CDR3 region has the DNA TGTGCCAGTAGTATTCGCAGGGCCGGGGAGCTGTTTTTT.

The chain links TRBV5-6 to TRBJ1-1, with D perhaps TRBD1 (6 bases). V lost 3 bases, J lost 1 base, and 19 bases lay in between. CDR3 length: 17 amino acids. The germline CDR1 and CDR2 sequences are SGHDT and YYEEEE. The CDR3 DNA follows: TGTGCCAGCAGCTGGTTGGCCGGGGGGCTAGGGAACACTGAAGCTTTCTTT. As protein: CASSWLAGGLGNTEAFF.

This sequence joins TRBV9 and TRBJ2-2; 10 bases match TRBD1. This CDR3 has 17 residues. CDR1 is SGDLS and CDR2 is YYNGEE in the germline V gene. After removal of 4 bases from V and 8 bases from J, the junction contained 14 bases not matched to a gene. The CDR3 loop reads CASSPRIGTGVWGELFF. Here the CDR3 DNA reads TGTGCCAGCAGCCCCCGAATTGGGACAGGGGTATGGGGGGAGCTGTTTTTT. Together with reference TRBV9 and TRBJ2-2, the CDR3 gives the full variable domain: DSGVTQTPKHLITATGQRVTLRCSPRSGDLSVYWYQQSLDQGLQFLIQYYNGEERAKGNILERFSAQQFPDLHSELNLSSLELGDSALYFCASSPRIGTGVWGELFFGEGSRLTVL.

The DNA of the CDR3 is TGTGCCAGCAGCTCCCTAGCGGGGAACCAAGAGACCCAGTACTTC. Its translation is CASSSLAGNQETQYF. The V gene is TRBV7-2, the J gene TRBJ2-5, with 9 positions matching TRBD2. The CDR3 is 15 residues long. Germline lookup yields CDR1 SGHTA and CDR2 FQGNSA. V was clipped by 4 bases and J by 0 bases; unmatched bases: 3.

There are a few counts of this clone. The chain recombines TRBV19 with TRBJ2-7; 10 bases match TRBD2. The CDR3 runs 13 residues. The germline V gene encodes CDR1 LNHDA and CDR2 SQIVND (reference sequence). V was clipped by 9 bases and J by 0 bases; unmatched bases: 2. The DNA for the CDR3 is TGTGCCAGCAGGACTAGCGGCTCCTACGAGCAGTACTTC. This codes for CASRTSGSYEQYF.

The chain carries TRBV5-1 and TRBJ1-4, with 7 nucleotides matching TRBD1. Looked up from germline, CDR1 is SGHRS and CDR2 is YFSETQ. V trimming: 0 bases; J trimming: 5 bases; junction bases outside the gene matches: 13. The length of the CDR3 is 18 residues. Here the CDR3 DNA reads TGCGCCAGCAGCTTGGCCAAGGGACAGACAGGGTGGAATGAAAAACTGTTTTTT. Protein product: CASSLAKGQTGWNEKLFF.

The J gene is TRBJ2-7, the V gene TRBV6-6; D is unresolved. Germline V gene lookup returns CDR1 MNHNY and CDR2 SVGAGI (reference sequence). The length of the CDR3 is 14 residues. The germline V and J ends were trimmed by 7 bases and 0 bases, with 13 bases remaining between them. The CDR3 DNA reads TGTGCCAGCAAGAGTCAACAGCTCTCCTACGAGCAGTACTTC. Translation gives CASKSQQLSYEQYF.

This chain joins TRBV5-1 and TRBJ2-7; TRBD2 matches at 7 bases. Germline CDR1 is SGHRS and CDR2 is YFSETQ. The trim removed 0 bases at V and 4 bases at J, leaving 7 bases unmatched. This CDR3 region has 15 residues. The CDR3 protein is CASSLEASGKYEQYF. The CDR3 DNA reads TGCGCCAGCAGCTTGGAGGCTAGCGGAAAATACGAGCAGTACTTC.

The V gene is TRBV5-1, the J gene TRBJ1-2; the D is unclear. This CDR3 contains 17 residues. Germline values: CDR1 SGHRS, CDR2 YFSETQ. Trimming pared 4 bases from V and 0 bases from J, leaving 19 bases between. CDR3 in amino acids: CASSPGWIGFANYGYTF. The CDR3 DNA is TGCGCCAGCAGCCCGGGATGGATAGGGTTTGCTAACTATGGCTACACCTTC.

V and J are TRBV7-6 and TRBJ2-7; TRBD2 matches 7 bases. Germline values: CDR1 SGHVS, CDR2 FNYEAQ. Trimming removed 2 bases from V and 2 bases from J; junction bases left unmatched: 3. The CDR3 is made up of 14 amino acids. Written as DNA, the CDR3 is TGTGCCAGCAGCTTAAGCGGGGCAGCCTACGAGCAGTACTTC. Translated, it gives CASSLSGAAYEQYF.

V is TRBV19 and J is TRBJ1-1; 8 bases match TRBD1. Trimming cost V 5 bases and J 1 base; bases outside gene matches: 12. CDR1 is LNHDA and CDR2 is SQIVND in the germline V gene (reference sequence). CDR3 length: 17 amino acids. The CDR3 DNA follows: TGTGCCAGTAGTCCGACGGGACAGGCGACCTGGAACACTGAAGCTTTCTTT. Amino acids: CASSPTGQATWNTEAFF.